This T cell receptor (beta chain) was profiled in a study of T-cell reconstitution after alpha-beta-depleted transplantation in children (dated by TCRdb to the mid-2010s). About the study as a whole: The study quantitatively tracked T-cell immune reconstitution after TCRalphabeta/CD19-depleted allogeneic hematopoietic cell transplantation in children using TCR repertoire profiling.

This clonotype was observed many times. It lacks a known antigen. The record has no base qualities; no much larger clone is one base away. From its cysteine to its phenylalanine, the CDR3 spans 16 amino acids. The CDR3 DNA has 48 bases and is translated from base 1. Reading the germline V gene gives CDR1 SGHAT and CDR2 FQNNGV. From V the trimming removes 0 bases and from J it removes 4 bases, while the gene matches leave 3 bases of the junction unaccounted for. The method was PCR. This sample was sequenced with an Illumina HiSeq 2500. To normalize quantification of the TCRbeta repertoire, the TCR libraries were built with molecular barcoding that relied on unique molecular identifiers. TCRdb reprocessed the public reads (quality trimming at Q25 with fastp, clone calling with MiXCR) and kept in-frame beta chains. Each record represents a unique CDR3 protein, reported with the most common genes and DNA among its rows. Across this sample there are more than 90,000 distinct CDR3 sequences, with roughly 8.8% seen only once. Jointly, the top ten make up approximately 7.2% of the sample.

The sample consisted of PBMCs from the stem cell graft donor, taken from the stem cell graft. This clonotype was obtained from a human donor who donated a stem cell graft to a child with congenital amegakaryocytic thrombocytopenia. The chain is assembled from TRBV11-2 and TRBJ2-7; 13 bases in the junction line up with TRBD2. CDR3 region: CASSLDRTSGSYEQYF. The DNA reads as follows: TGTGCCAGCAGCTTAGATCGGACTAGCGGGAGTTACGAGCAGTACTTC.